Listed here are 19 T cell receptor beta chains from one sample, sequenced in a study of cytomegalovirus exposure and HLA in healthy donors (dated by TCRdb to about 2017). Library preparation used the immunoSEQ multiplex PCR assay. Sourced from immuneACCESS, this table was stored by TCRdb with only in-frame sequences that have V and J called. A share of the clones is absent; for the studies checked, an unresolved V gene accounts for under half, and the remainder has no known explanation. This sample lists a few hundred thousand clones; roughly 83% were detected once. The ten largest clonotypes hold over 11% of the sample. What was sequenced was PBMCs. These receptors came from a woman between 25 and 40 years old in good health and CMV-seropositive.

J is TRBJ2-5 and V is TRBV5-1; D may be TRBD1 (6 bases). Trimming took off 2 bases at V and 5 bases at J, with 19 bases between the two ends. The germline V gene has CDR1 SGHRS and CDR2 YFSETQ. The CDR3 consists of 16 residues. The CDR3 coding sequence is TGCGCCAGCAGCTTTTATCCCCAAGGGGGTCTGGAGACCCAGTACTTC. Its translation is CASSFYPQGGLETQYF. The full variable domain, completed using reference TRBV5-1 and TRBJ2-5, is KAGVTQTPRYLIKTRGQQVTLSCSPISGHRSVSWYQQTPGQGLQFLFEYFSETQRNKGNFPGRFSGRQFSNSRSEMNVSTLELGDSALYLCASSFYPQGGLETQYFGPGTRLLVL.

The chain has TRBV2 and TRBJ2-5; TRBD1 agrees at 9 bases. V gave up 1 base and J gave up 5 bases; unmatched junction bases: 2. The CDR3 spans 14 residues. CDR1 is SNHLY and CDR2 is FYNNEI in the germline V gene. CDR3 DNA sequence: TGTGCCAGCAGTGAAGGACAGGGGGGGGAGACCCAGTACTTC. Translated, it gives CASSEGQGGETQYF. The whole variable domain, remainder taken from reference TRBV2 and TRBJ2-5, is EPEVTQTPSHQVTQMGQEVILRCVPISNHLYFYWYRQILGQKVEFLVSFYNNEISEKSEIFDDQFSVERPDGSNFTLKIRSTKLEDSAMYFCASSEGQGGETQYFGPGTRLLVL.

This clone is a singleton in its sample. V usage is TRBV5-1 and J usage is TRBJ1-1; D is undetermined. Looked up from germline, CDR1 is SGHRS and CDR2 is YFSETQ. The CDR3 contains 13 residues. The ends were cut back, 3 bases at V and 1 base at J, with 7 bases in the middle. The CDR3 here is CASSYPGNTEAFF. CDR3 coding DNA: TGCGCCAGCAGCTACCCTGGGAACACTGAAGCTTTCTTT.

The chain carries TRBV5-6 and TRBJ2-7, with D possibly TRBD1 on 6 matching bases. Germline V gene lookup returns CDR1 SGHDT and CDR2 YYEEEE. The CDR3 totals 14 residues. V was pared by 3 bases and J by 5 bases, with 15 bases between. CDR3 nucleotides: TGTGCCAGCAGCTGGGGGCAGGGCGGCCACGAGCAGTACTTC. It specifies CASSWGQGGHEQYF.

This clone was picked up one time. This sequence joins TRBV30 and TRBJ2-2; 7 positions agree with TRBD1. J gave up 2 bases and V 3 bases, and 6 bases lay outside the gene matches. The CDR3 runs 15 residues. Germline V gives CDR1 GTSNPN, CDR2 SVGIG (reference sequence). CDR3 protein: CAWRPGQINTGELFF. CDR3 nucleotide sequence: TGTGCCTGGAGGCCGGGACAGATTAACACCGGGGAGCTGTTTTTT.

The chain recombines TRBV6-5 with TRBJ2-7; 8 bases line up with TRBD2. Germline loops: CDR1 MNHEY, CDR2 SVGAGI. The V segment lost 6 bases and the J segment 0 bases; nucleotides outside the gene matches: 4. The CDR3 consists of 14 residues. Written as DNA, the CDR3 is TGTGCCAGCAGACTGACTAGCGCCTCCTACGAGCAGTACTTC. Its translation is CASRLTSASYEQYF.

This chain connects TRBV11-2 to TRBJ2-1, with TRBD2 as a possible D gene (5 bases). CDR3 size: 13 residues. Germline-derived CDR1 and CDR2 are SGHAT and FQNNGV. V was trimmed by 1 base and J by 9 bases, leaving 10 bases between them. This CDR3 is CASSLVEGGEQFF. CDR3 bases: TGTGCCAGCAGCTTAGTTGAGGGCGGTGAGCAGTTCTTC. Combining the CDR3 with reference TRBV11-2 and TRBJ2-1 gives the whole variable domain EAGVAQSPRYKIIEKRQSVAFWCNPISGHATLYWYQQILGQGPKLLIQFQNNGVVDDSQLPKDRFSAERLKGVDSTLKIQPAKLEDSAVYLCASSLVEGGEQFFGPGTRLTVL.

This sequence joins TRBV27 and TRBJ1-2, with D unclear. V lost 2 bases to trimming and J lost 8 bases, with 12 bases between them. The CDR3 consists of 13 residues. Germline-derived CDR1 and CDR2 are MNHEY and SMNVEV (reference sequence). This chain's CDR3 is CASSLRASGGYTF. The CDR3 DNA follows: TGTGCCAGCAGTTTAAGAGCCTCGGGGGGCTACACCTTC.

CDR3 in amino acids: CAWSVKRGNTEAFF. The DNA of the CDR3 is TGTGCCTGGAGTGTAAAAAGGGGGAACACTGAAGCTTTCTTT. The V call is TRBV30, the J call TRBJ1-1; D is perhaps TRBD1 (5 bases). CDR3 length: 14 amino acids. V lost 0 bases and J lost 1, with 9 bases in between. The V gene's germline CDR1 is GTSNPN and CDR2 SVGIG (reference sequence).

The genes are TRBV21-1 and TRBJ1-4. TRBV21-1 is assigned pseudogene status. The CDR3 loop spans 18 amino acids. The CDR3, as DNA: TGTGCCAGCAGCAAATACTATTATTTCGGCGAGGGGAGGGAAAAACTGTTTTTT. It encodes CASSKYYYFGEGREKLFF.

This clone was counted once. J is TRBJ2-7 and V is TRBV6-5; the D gene is possibly TRBD1 (6 bases). Deletions cut 2 bases from V and 6 bases from J, with 14 bases between. The CDR3 length is 14 residues. Germline V CDR1 and CDR2: MNHEY, SVGAGI. The CDR3 region is CASSYPGVAGEQYF. The CDR3 nucleotides read TGTGCCAGCAGTTACCCAGGGGTGGCAGGCGAGCAGTACTTC.

Here the CDR3 DNA reads TGTGCCAGCAGCGTAGTTCCGGGACCTAACTACGAGCAGTACTTC. Its protein product is CASSVVPGPNYEQYF. The chain is built from TRBV9 and TRBJ2-7; D could derive from TRBD1 or TRBD2 (5 bases each). The CDR3 contains 15 residues. The germline gives CDR1 SGDLS, CDR2 YYNGEE. Deletions cut 0 bases from V and 3 bases from J, with 13 bases between.

V and J are TRBV5-1 and TRBJ1-1; 12 bases line up with TRBD1. There are 14 residues in the CDR3. CDR1 is SGHRS and CDR2 is YFSETQ in the germline V gene. The V and J ends lost 5 bases and 8 bases, in that order; junction bases with no gene match: 7. CDR3 residues: CASRAGTGGLEAFF. The DNA for the CDR3 is TGCGCCAGCAGGGCCGGGACAGGGGGCCTCGAAGCTTTCTTT. The complete variable domain, with remaining parts taken from reference TRBV5-1 and TRBJ1-1, reads KAGVTQTPRYLIKTRGQQVTLSCSPISGHRSVSWYQQTPGQGLQFLFEYFSETQRNKGNFPGRFSGRQFSNSRSEMNVSTLELGDSALYLCASRAGTGGLEAFFGQGTRLTVV.

The V gene is TRBV7-8, the J gene TRBJ1-2; D gene unclear. V was trimmed by 1 base and J by 5 bases, leaving 8 bases between them. The CDR3 runs 13 residues. Germline assignment: CDR1 SGHVS and CDR2 FQNEAQ. CDR3 bases: TGTGCCAGCAGCTTAGGGTGGGAGTATGGCTACACCTTC. Protein: CASSLGWEYGYTF.

This clone was seen only a few times. The CDR3: CASSEGQGRTGELFF. CDR3 DNA: TGCGCCAGCAGCGAGGGACAGGGACGGACCGGGGAGCTGTTTTTT. The chain links TRBV5-1 to TRBJ2-2; 9 bases are a match to TRBD1. Per germline, CDR1 SGHRS and CDR2 YFSETQ. This CDR3 has 15 residues. With V trimmed by 4 bases and J by 5 bases, 6 bases remained unmatched. The variable domain in full, with the rest retrieved from reference TRBV5-1 and TRBJ2-2, is KAGVTQTPRYLIKTRGQQVTLSCSPISGHRSVSWYQQTPGQGLQFLFEYFSETQRNKGNFPGRFSGRQFSNSRSEMNVSTLELGDSALYLCASSEGQGRTGELFFGEGSRLTVL.

The chain joins TRBV29-1 to TRBJ2-7; 7 bases are shared with TRBD1. Germline V CDR1 and CDR2: SQVTM, ANQGSEA. The V segment lost 4 bases and the J segment 2 bases; nucleotides outside the gene matches: 8. The CDR3 has 14 amino acids. This chain's CDR3 is CSVVFRDSPYEQYF. The CDR3 nucleotides read TGCAGCGTTGTTTTCCGGGACAGCCCCTACGAGCAGTACTTC.

V gene TRBV10-3 combines with J gene TRBJ2-3; no clear D. The germline CDR1 and CDR2 sequences are ENHRY and SYGVKD. This CDR3 has 15 residues. V gave up 6 bases and J gave up 4 bases, with 17 bases separating them. CDR3 protein: CAISYASKGSDTQYF. In DNA form, the CDR3 reads TGTGCCATCAGCTATGCCTCTAAAGGTTCAGATACGCAGTATTTT.

The V call is TRBV6-5, the J call TRBJ2-7, with 9 bases matching TRBD1. Germline CDR1 reads MNHEY; CDR2 reads SVGAGI. The V segment lost 6 bases and the J segment 13 bases; nucleotides outside the gene matches: 19. The CDR3 extends over 15 amino acids. The CDR3: CASSTRPRSTGGLYF. The CDR3, as DNA: TGTGCCAGCAGCACCAGACCCCGGAGCACAGGGGGCTTATACTTC.

The V call is TRBV19, the J call TRBJ2-1; 11 positions agree with TRBD2. The germline CDR1 and CDR2 sequences are LNHDA and SQIVND (reference sequence). The length of the CDR3 is 16 residues. Losses at the gene ends were 2 bases for V and 9 bases for J; bases not matched to a gene: 9. CDR3 coding DNA: TGTGCCAGTAGTATATATAGCGGGAGGGAATTCTCTGAGCAGTTCTTC. Translating it yields CASSIYSGREFSEQFF.